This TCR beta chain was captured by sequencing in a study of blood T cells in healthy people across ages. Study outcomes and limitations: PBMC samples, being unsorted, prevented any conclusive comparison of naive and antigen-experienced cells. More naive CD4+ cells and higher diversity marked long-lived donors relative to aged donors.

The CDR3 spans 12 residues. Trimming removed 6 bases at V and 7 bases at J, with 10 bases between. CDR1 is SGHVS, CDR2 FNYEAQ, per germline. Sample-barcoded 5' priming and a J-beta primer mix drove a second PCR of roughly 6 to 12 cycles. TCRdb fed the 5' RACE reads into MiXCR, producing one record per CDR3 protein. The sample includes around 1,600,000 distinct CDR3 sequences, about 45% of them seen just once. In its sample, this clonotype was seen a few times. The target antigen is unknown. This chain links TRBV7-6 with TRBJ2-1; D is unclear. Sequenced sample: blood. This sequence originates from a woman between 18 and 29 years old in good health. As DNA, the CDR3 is TGTGCCAGCAGTAGGGTAACGAATGAGCAGTTCTTC. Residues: CASSRVTNEQFF.